This T cell receptor beta chain comes out of a study of Ad26.COV2.S vaccination and SARS-CoV-2 variants. Study background: Into the muscle, Ad26.COV2.S was dosed once or twice, 56 days apart. Study results and limitations: Spike-specific responses of CD8+ and CD4+ T cells were reported to display substantial breadth after vaccination. Analyses of TCR breadth and depth may have underestimated total T cell responses.

Treatment given: some 20 received Ad26.COV2.S at low or high dose, single or two shots; 5 received placebo; per-sample allocation not given. Samples were taken on day 63 after the first vaccine or placebo injection. Participants' vaccine, an Ad26 vector, delivered Wuhan-strain SARS-CoV-2 spike. With regard to this clone: Its antigen is not identified.

The germline V and J ends were trimmed by 0 bases and 0 bases, with 15 bases remaining between them. The CDR3 extends over 19 amino acids. Germline CDR1 LNHNV, CDR2 YYDKDF (reference sequence). Some clones are missing from TCRdb's copy, which holds only in-frame ones; the method was immunoSEQ multiplex PCR. The table includes about 350,000 clones, approximately 81% detected once. The genes are TRBV15 and TRBJ2-6, with D perhaps given as TRBD1 or TRBD2 (5 bases each). The sequencing used peripheral blood, collected in a trial of Ad26.COV2.S vaccine versus placebo. This TCR was sampled from a person between 18 and 65 years old who received the Ad26.COV2.S COVID-19 vaccine or a placebo. CDR3 bases: TGTGCCACCAGCAGAGATCTTCCGCAGGGACCCTCTGGGGCCAACGTCCTGACTTTC. The encoded protein is CATSRDLPQGPSGANVLTF.